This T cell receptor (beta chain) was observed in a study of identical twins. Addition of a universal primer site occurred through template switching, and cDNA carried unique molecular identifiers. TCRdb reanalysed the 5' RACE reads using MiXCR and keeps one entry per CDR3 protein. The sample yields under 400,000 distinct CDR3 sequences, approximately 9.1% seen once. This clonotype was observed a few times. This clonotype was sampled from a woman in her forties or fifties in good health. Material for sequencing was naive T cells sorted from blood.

The CDR3 reads CAGSGRSAYEQYF. The CDR3 DNA reads TGTGCCGGTAGCGGGAGGTCCGCCTACGAGCAGTACTTC. V usage is TRBV30 and J usage is TRBJ2-7; 10 bases are a match to TRBD2. CDR3 length: 13 amino acids. V was clipped by 8 bases and J by 2 bases; unmatched bases: 6. Germline CDR1 and CDR2: GTSNPN and SVGIG (reference sequence).